This is a list of T cell receptor beta chains from one sample in a study of blood T cell repertoires in COVID-19. This table comes from immunoSEQ multiplex PCR, and its TCRdb copy is limited to in-frame clones, with some not included. Of approximately 200,000 clones listed, approximately 87% are singletons. The sequenced sample consisted of peripheral blood. The receptors come from a man aged 60 to 69 who had recovered from COVID-19. CDR3s leave out the opening cysteine and the closing phenylalanine or tryptophan.

v_call	j_call	cdr3_aa
TRBV19	TRBJ2-3	ASSISSGSLDTQY
TRBV18	TRBJ1-1	ASSPGTVNTEAF
TRBV5-1	TRBJ2-1	ASSTLPVRANNEQF
TRBV28	TRBJ2-7	ASSAPVASEQY
TRBV15	TRBJ2-7	ATSRGGTGGDEQY
TRBV3-1/TRBV3-2	TRBJ2-7	ASSQGASSYEQY
TRBV12-3/TRBV12-4	TRBJ1-1	ASSLRQRTEAF
TRBV29-1	TRBJ2-3	SGGHTSTDTQY
TRBV7-3	TRBJ2-2	ASSSVTGAGELF
TRBV7-3	TRBJ1-1	ASSRDRGMLTEAF
TRBV4-3	TRBJ2-1	ASSHIQGYNEQF
TRBV5-1	TRBJ1-2	ASSLASPGQGASGYT
TRBV28	TRBJ1-6	ASILGGPLNNSPLH
TRBV6-2/TRBV6-3	TRBJ1-5	ASSYSGGGNQPQH
TRBV28	TRBJ2-7	ASMFSGQSYEQY
TRBV28	TRBJ2-2	ASSFNRRIHLGAGELF
TRBV9	TRBJ1-6	ASSVIENSPLH
TRBV5-6	TRBJ2-7	ASSLGQSSYEQY